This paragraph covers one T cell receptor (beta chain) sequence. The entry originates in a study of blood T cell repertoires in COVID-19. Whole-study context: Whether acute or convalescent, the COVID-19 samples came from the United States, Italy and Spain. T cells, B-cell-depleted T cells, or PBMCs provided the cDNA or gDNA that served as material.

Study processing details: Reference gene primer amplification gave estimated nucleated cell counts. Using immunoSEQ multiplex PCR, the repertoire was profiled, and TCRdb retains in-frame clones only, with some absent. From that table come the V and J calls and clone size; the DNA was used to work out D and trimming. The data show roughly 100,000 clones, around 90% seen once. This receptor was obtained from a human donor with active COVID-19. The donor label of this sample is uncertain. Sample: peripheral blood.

The CDR3 bases are TGTGCCAGCAGCTTCCCAATGGGAGAGCATCAGCAGTACTTC. Protein sequence: CASSFPMGEHQQYF. J is TRBJ2-7 and V is TRBV5-6; the D gene is possibly TRBD2 (5 bases). This CDR3 has 14 residues. Trimming left V 2 bases short and J 8 bases short, with 17 bases between. From germline, CDR1 is SGHDT and CDR2 YYEEEE.